Listed here is a single T cell receptor (beta chain). No antigen is known for it. The data were obtained in a study of shared clonotypes between healthy human individuals. TCRdb's table, derived via immunoSEQ multiplex PCR, lists solely in-frame clones and lacks some. The table records some 2,400,000 clones, more than 90% of them present only once. V was cut by 7 bases and J by 3 bases, with 15 bases left in between. The germline V gene encodes CDR1 SGHDN and CDR2 FVKESK. This CDR3 spans 14 amino acids. Study-level points and caveats: Non-shared clonotypes showed lower generation probabilities than clonotypes common to all four donors.

This receptor was taken from a young man in good health. V gene TRBV14 combines with J gene TRBJ1-2; a possible D gene is TRBD1 (6 bases). Sequencing used naive CD4+ T cells sorted from blood. Subset noted: CD45RA+ positively selected. The DNA of the CDR3 is TGTGCCAGCAACGGGAGGGGGAACCACTATGGCTACACCTTC. It is translated as CASNGRGNHYGYTF.